The source of this T cell receptor (beta chain) is a study of blood T cell repertoires in COVID-19. The assay was immunoSEQ multiplex PCR, and TCRdb's table has in-frame clones only and misses some. Of about 260,000 clones detected, 85% to 90% appear once; the ten largest clones hold roughly 4%. There are 14 residues in the CDR3. Germline CDR1 MDHEN, CDR2 SYDVKM. Unmatched junction bases numbered 4, after V lost 2 bases and J lost 6 bases. The rearrangement uses TRBV28 and TRBJ2-3, with TRBD1 identical over 8 bases. The sample taken for sequencing was PBMCs or T cells enriched from blood (not recorded which). This clonotype was obtained from a woman aged 25-40 years with acute COVID-19. CDR3 in amino acids: CASSLPRGRDTQYF. Here the CDR3 DNA reads TGTGCCAGCAGTTTACCCAGGGGGCGGGATACGCAGTATTTT.